The T cell receptor beta chain under discussion was sequenced for a study of blood T cell repertoires in COVID-19. V dropped 6 bases and J dropped 0 bases, with 16 bases sitting between them. Germline CDR1 reads SGDLS; CDR2 reads YYNGEE. This CDR3 comprises 16 residues. TCRdb's table, derived via immunoSEQ multiplex PCR, lists solely in-frame clones and lacks some. The sample has roughly 230,000 clones; roughly nine tenths are singletons. Sequencing was carried out using peripheral blood. The sequence was obtained from a woman in her 40s who had recovered from COVID-19. This chain joins TRBV9 and TRBJ2-1; D may be TRBD2 (5 bases). The CDR3 bases are TGTGCCAGCACCCGAACGGGGTCAAGCTCCTACAATGAGCAGTTCTTC. Encoded protein: CASTRTGSSSYNEQFF.